This TCR beta chain comes out of a study of T cell responses to AZD1222 COVID-19 vaccine. The wider study: Second-dose groups at about 4 or about 12 weeks were pooled.

Libraries were prepared by immunoSEQ multiplex PCR; TCRdb keeps only in-frame clonotypes and omits some of them. The sample contains about 97,000 clones, approximately 90% of which appear only once. On this clone itself: Its specificity is not known.

General study points: Without day 14 samples, only post-peak T cell repertoires were studied. White British ancestry dominated among donors, who included more females, and clonal diversity was possibly underestimated. Seropositive at baseline were only a handful of AZD1222 recipients.

Germline values: CDR1 SQVTM, CDR2 ANQGSEA. This CDR3 has 13 amino acids. The V end lost 4 bases, the J end lost 0 bases, and 9 bases lay between the germline ends. The chain employs TRBV29-1 and TRBJ1-1, with TRBD1 as a possible D gene (5 bases). The TCR sequence derives from an adult in good health. The source material was peripheral blood, sampled on day 0 of AZD1222 vaccination. The CDR3 spells CSVGGVLNTEAFF. DNA of the CDR3: TGCAGCGTTGGGGGGGTATTGAACACTGAAGCTTTCTTT.